The clone carrying this T cell receptor (beta chain) was picked up a small number of times. This entry comes from a study of blood T cell repertoires in COVID-19. Whole-study context: Sites in the United States, Italy and Spain provided acute and convalescent COVID-19 samples. T cells, B-cell-depleted T cells, or PBMCs provided the cDNA or gDNA that served as material.

Authors' analysis steps: Nucleated cell number was recorded as an estimate derived from reference gene primer amplification. Assay: immunoSEQ multiplex PCR; the TCRdb copy retains only in-frame clones and omits some. The V and J calls and clone size come from that table; D and trimming were worked out from the DNA. The sample holds about 240,000 clones, approximately 78% seen once. The germline V gene has CDR1 SQVTM and CDR2 ANQGSEA. CDR3 length: 12 amino acids. The V and J ends lost 4 bases and 5 bases respectively, with 11 bases between them. The receptor comes from a woman aged 60-75 years with active or convalescent COVID-19. This rearrangement joins TRBV29-1 to TRBJ1-2; D gene ambiguous. Sequenced material: peripheral blood. The CDR3 loop is CSVGSSQYGYTF. The CDR3 nucleotides read TGCAGCGTTGGGAGCAGTCAATATGGCTACACCTTC.